The clone carrying this T cell receptor (beta chain) showed up many times. What it binds is unknown. The CDR3 covers 16 residues. From germline, CDR1 is MNHEY and CDR2 SVGEGT. The V and J ends lost 8 bases and 0 bases respectively, with 14 bases between them. For the second PCR, which ran for about 7 to 11 cycles, a sample-barcoded 5' primer and a J-beta primer mix were used. TCRdb reprocessed the 5' RACE reads with MiXCR, giving one entry per CDR3 protein. The repertoire holds around 1,500,000 distinct CDR3 sequences, with approximately 28% as singletons. The record originates from a study of blood T cells in healthy people across ages. Notes on the study in general: It was held that the diversity estimates obtained from one million T cells were underestimates. More naive CD4+ cells and higher diversity marked long-lived donors relative to aged donors.

This rearrangement joins TRBV6-2 or TRBV6-3 to TRBJ2-6; D might be TRBD1 or TRBD2, each matching 5 bases. The receptor comes from a woman in her twenties or thirties in good health. The sequencing sample was made of blood. The CDR3 sequence is CASGSGRSSGANVLTF. CDR3 sequence (DNA): TGTGCCAGCGGCTCGGGACGGAGCTCTGGGGCCAACGTCCTGACTTTC.